Each of the 12 T cell receptor beta chains below was sequenced from the same sample in a study of T cells in Graves' hyperthyroidism and ophthalmopathy. Regions amplified from RNA transcripts were the TCR beta CDR3 regions. An initial round of RT-PCR targeting the TCR CDR3 relied on the HTBI primer set. Via MiXCR, TCRdb re-called the multiplex PCR reads, giving one row per CDR3 protein. The sample has approximately 600,000 distinct CDR3 sequences, over 11% seen once. Source material: blood. The receptor source for this set is a young woman with Graves' hyperthyroidism that later progressed to Graves' ophthalmopathy.

This clonotype occurred many times. The rearrangement joins TRBV28 to TRBJ2-3; D remains ambiguous. Germline assignment: CDR1 MDHEN and CDR2 SYDVKM. The CDR3 is made up of 13 amino acids. Trimming took off 5 bases at V and 4 bases at J, with 10 bases between the two ends. The CDR3 DNA is TGTGCCAGCAGTCTGCTAAATTCAGATACGCAGTATTTT. This codes for CASSLLNSDTQYF.

This clonotype appeared many times. The rearrangement joins TRBV7-9 to TRBJ1-5; TRBD1 might be the D (6 bases). The V end lost 5 bases, the J end lost 5 bases, and 10 bases lay between the germline ends. CDR1 and CDR2 (germline): SEHNR, FQNEAQ (reference sequence). This CDR3 contains 13 residues. The CDR3 DNA follows: TGTGCCAGCAGCCGGACAGCCGATCAGCCCCAGCATTTT. Translating gives CASSRTADQPQHF.

With regard to this clonotype: Given a much more abundant clone one base away, this may be a read error. The chain combines TRBV7-6 with TRBJ2-1, with 9 positions matching TRBD1. Germline V gene data show CDR1 as SGHVS and CDR2 as FNYEAQ. The length of the CDR3 is 15 residues. The CDR3 loop reads CASSPRQGVTYEQFF. CDR3 bases: TGTGCTAGCAGCCCCCGACAGGGGGTTACGTACGAGCAGTTCTTC.

The chain is built from TRBV30 and TRBJ2-3, with a weak D call TRBD2 (6 bases). Germline V gene lookup returns CDR1 GTSNPN and CDR2 SVGIG (reference sequence). The V and J ends lost 3 bases and 2 bases respectively, with 9 bases between them. This CDR3 is 13 amino acids long. CDR3 in DNA: TGTGCCTGGAGGGGCGGGATCACAGATACGCAGTATTTT. This codes for CAWRGGITDTQYF.

The sample holds many counts of this clonotype. The chain recombines TRBV20-1 with TRBJ2-4; 9 nucleotides match TRBD2. This CDR3 is 12 amino acids long. After removal of 3 bases from V and 6 bases from J, the junction contained 0 bases not matched to a gene. Germline values: CDR1 DFQATT, CDR2 SNEGSKA (reference sequence). The CDR3 region has the DNA TGCAGTGCTAGGACTAGCGGAAACATTCAGTACTTC. This codes for CSARTSGNIQYF.

This clonotype turned up a few times. The J gene is TRBJ1-1, the V gene TRBV19; D is unresolved. The CDR3 spans 14 residues. V was pared by 5 bases and J by 0 bases, with 10 bases between. Germline assignment: CDR1 LNHDA and CDR2 SQIVND (reference sequence). The CDR3 nucleotides read TGTGCCAGTAGTTCGCGCAGCATGAACACTGAAGCTTTCTTT. It is translated as CASSSRSMNTEAFF.

This clonotype was counted at least ten times. The V gene is TRBV11-3, the J gene TRBJ2-5, with D possibly being TRBD1 (5 bases). CDR1 is SGHNT and CDR2 is YENEEA in the germline V gene. V lost 4 bases to trimming and J lost 2 bases, with 20 bases between them. This CDR3 region has 17 residues. The CDR3 DNA is TGTGCCAGCAGCTCGTCACCCCCAGGAAGGGGACAAGAGACCCAGTACTTC. Its translation is CASSSSPPGRGQETQYF.

This clonotype was detected once. This chain links TRBV11-2 with TRBJ2-5, with 7 bases matching TRBD1. CDR1 is SGHAT and CDR2 is FQNNGV in the germline V gene. Trimming at V came to 4 bases and at J to 0 bases, leaving 5 bases not matched to a gene. The CDR3 is 15 amino acids. The CDR3 nucleotides are TGTGCCAGCAGCTCGGCCGGGACAGACCAAGAGACCCAGTACTTC. As protein: CASSSAGTDQETQYF.

This clonotype was counted ten times or more. The V and J genes are TRBV27 and TRBJ1-1; 9 nucleotides align to TRBD1. Per germline, CDR1 MNHEY and CDR2 SMNVEV (reference sequence). The CDR3 runs 21 residues. The ends lost 0 bases at V and 4 bases at J; junction bases unmatched: 21. The CDR3 region is CASSLSEQGARMGSVSTEAFF. CDR3 in DNA: TGTGCCAGCAGTTTATCGGAACAGGGGGCGAGAATGGGTTCCGTGAGCACTGAAGCTTTCTTT.

This clonotype turned up a few times. An end of the junction does not agree with germline; a read error may underlie this. The rearrangement links TRBV6-1 to TRBJ1-1, with D tentatively TRBD1 (5 bases). Germline CDR1 MNHNS, CDR2 SASEGT. The CDR3 contains 13 residues. The CDR3 nucleotides read TGTGCCTGCAGGGACTTTTTAGACACTGAAGCTTTCTTT. This gives the protein CACRDFLDTEAFF.

This clonotype was observed at least ten times. V and J are TRBV19 and TRBJ2-3; tentative D call: TRBD1 (6 bases). The CDR3 consists of 14 residues. Trimming cost V 7 bases and J 2 bases, with 13 bases left between them. Germline V gene lookup returns CDR1 LNHDA and CDR2 SQIVND (reference sequence). The DNA for the CDR3 is TGTGCCAGTAATGTAGGGGGATACACAGATACGCAGTATTTT. Translation gives CASNVGGYTDTQYF.

V gene TRBV28 combines with J gene TRBJ2-7; 10 positions agree with TRBD1. CDR3 length: 16 residues. The germline V gene has CDR1 MDHEN and CDR2 SYDVKM. V was clipped by 5 bases and J by 1 base; unmatched bases: 8. The CDR3 here is CASSLPGQGGSYEQYF. The CDR3 nucleotides read TGTGCCAGCAGTCTCCCTGGACAGGGGGGGTCCTACGAGCAGTACTTC.